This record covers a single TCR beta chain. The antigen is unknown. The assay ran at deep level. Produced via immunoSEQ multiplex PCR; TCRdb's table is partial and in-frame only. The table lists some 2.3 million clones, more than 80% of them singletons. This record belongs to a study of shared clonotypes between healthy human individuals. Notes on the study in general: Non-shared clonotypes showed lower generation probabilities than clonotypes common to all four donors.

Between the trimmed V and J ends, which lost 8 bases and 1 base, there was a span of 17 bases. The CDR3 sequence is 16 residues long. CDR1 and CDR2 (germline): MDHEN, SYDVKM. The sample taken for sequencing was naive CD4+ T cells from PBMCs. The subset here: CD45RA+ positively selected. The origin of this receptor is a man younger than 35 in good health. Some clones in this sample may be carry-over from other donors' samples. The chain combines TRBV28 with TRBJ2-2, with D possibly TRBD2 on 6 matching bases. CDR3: CASHLGGKLNTGELFF. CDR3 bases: TGTGCCAGCCACCTCGGAGGGAAGCTGAACACCGGGGAGCTGTTTTTT. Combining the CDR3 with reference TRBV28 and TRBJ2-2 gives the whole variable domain DVKVTQSSRYLVKRTGEKVFLECVQDMDHENMFWYRQDPGLGLRLIYFSYDVKMKEKGDIPEGYSVSREKKERFSLILESASTNQTSMYLCASHLGGKLNTGELFFGEGSRLTVL.